Listed below are T cell receptor beta chains from one sample, sequenced in a study of blood T cell repertoires in COVID-19. TCRdb's copy holds only in-frame clones and misses some; the assay was immunoSEQ multiplex PCR. The data hold 90,000 or so clones, with roughly 70% observed a single time. The sequenced material came from peripheral blood. These receptors were taken from an elderly woman with acute or convalescent COVID-19. The CDR3 runs from the conserved cysteine through the conserved F or W. A D gene is named only where the DNA matches it firmly. Only part of the rows carry a size: once, few, many, or a class if the clone is expanded.

CDR3aa | CDR3nt | j_gene | abundance | d_gene | v_gene
CASSPTGVEGYTF | TGTGCCAGCTCACCAACGGGGGTGGAAGGCTACACCTTC | TRBJ1-2 | - | - | TRBV18
CASSLSYGVNQPQHF | TGTGCCAGCAGCTTAAGCTACGGAGTCAATCAGCCCCAGCATTTT | TRBJ1-5 | - | - | TRBV5-6
CATSSRGIPVYEQYF | TGTGCCACCAGCAGCAGAGGGATTCCCGTCTACGAGCAGTACTTC | TRBJ2-7 | - | - | TRBV15
CASSSNDRGNEQFF | TGTGCCAGCAGCTCCAACGACAGGGGGAATGAGCAGTTCTTC | TRBJ2-1 | once | TRBD1 | TRBV7-3
CASSPTTGGEIGYTF | TGTGCCAGCTCACCCACTACAGGGGGCGAAATTGGCTACACCTTC | TRBJ1-2 | - | TRBD1 | TRBV18
CASSFSPQGTIELFF | TGTGCCAGCAGCTTTTCCCCTCAGGGAACGATAGAGCTGTTTTTT | TRBJ2-2 | - | - | TRBV7-2
CASSLLREQYF | TGTGCCAGCAGCCTCCTACGTGAGCAGTACTTC | TRBJ2-7 | - | - | TRBV12-3/TRBV12-4
CASSLTGFTEAFF | TGTGCCAGCAGTTTAACAGGATTCACTGAAGCTTTCTTT | TRBJ1-1 | - | - | TRBV12-3/TRBV12-4
CASSFGQGALRTGELFF | TGTGCCAGCAGTTTCGGACAGGGGGCACTTCGGACCGGGGAGCTGTTTTTT | TRBJ2-2 | - | TRBD1 | TRBV27
CASSPGAGGAYNEQFF | TGTGCCAGCAGCCCCGGGGCGGGAGGGGCCTACAATGAGCAGTTCTTC | TRBJ2-1 | - | TRBD2 | TRBV3-1/TRBV3-2
CASSSRGGQGYEQYF | TGCGCCAGCAGCTCTCGGGGGGGACAGGGCTACGAGCAGTACTTC | TRBJ2-7 | many | - | TRBV5-1
CASTKIKEHIYGYTF | TGTGCCAGCACAAAAATAAAAGAACATATCTATGGCTACACCTTC | TRBJ1-2 | - | - | TRBV7-9
CASSLAEGVTEAFF | TGCGCCAGCAGCTTGGCCGAGGGGGTCACTGAAGCTTTCTTT | TRBJ1-1 | few | - | TRBV5-1
CASSLVRGSGNTIYF | TGTGCCAGCAGCTTAGTTCGCGGATCTGGAAACACCATATATTTT | TRBJ1-3 | - | - | TRBV7-8
CASSYPFRGENVKNIQYF | TGTGCCAGCAGTTACCCCTTTCGGGGGGAAAATGTCAAAAACATTCAGTACTTC | TRBJ2-4 | once | TRBD2 | TRBV28
CASSPTGEGEQYF | TGTGCCAGCAGCCCCACAGGGGAAGGCGAGCAGTACTTC | TRBJ2-7 | - | TRBD1 | TRBV7-3
CASSRRDRGRQETQYF | TGTGCCAGCAGCCGACGCGACAGGGGGCGACAAGAGACCCAGTACTTC | TRBJ2-5 | - | TRBD1 | TRBV11-2
CASSQRLAGGKNIQYF | TGTGCCAGCAGCCAACGACTAGCGGGGGGCAAAAACATTCAGTACTTC | TRBJ2-4 | - | TRBD2 | TRBV3-1/TRBV3-2
CASSLEDNFNQPQHF | TGTGCCAGCAGCTTAGAAGATAACTTCAATCAGCCCCAGCATTTT | TRBJ1-5 | - | - | TRBV7-8
CASSALAAGGGYTF | TGTGCCAGCAGCGCCCTGGCGGCAGGGGGAGGCTACACCTTC | TRBJ1-2 | - | TRBD1 | TRBV5-6
CASSRGSSGNTIYF | TGTGCCAGCAGCAGGGGGAGTTCTGGAAACACCATATATTTT | TRBJ1-3 | - | - | TRBV7-2
CATTLAGVTDTQYF | TGTGCCACCACCCTAGCGGGGGTTACAGATACGCAGTATTTT | TRBJ2-3 | - | TRBD2 | TRBV7-9
CSADYLKPYF | TGCAGTGCTGACTACTTAAAGCCGTATTTT | TRBJ2-3 | - | - | TRBV20-1
CASSFGGGHLNTEAFF | TGTGCCAGCAGTTTTGGGGGCGGACATCTGAACACTGAAGCTTTCTTT | TRBJ1-1 | - | - | TRBV28
CAWSVLDVPGTEAFF | TGTGCCTGGAGTGTTCTAGACGTACCCGGGACTGAAGCTTTCTTT | TRBJ1-1 | - | - | TRBV30
CASSLGGQVGYGYTF | TGCGCCAGCAGCTTAGGGGGACAGGTCGGCTATGGCTACACCTTC | TRBJ1-2 | - | TRBD1 | TRBV5-1
CASSQVGGAGGTQYF | TGTGCCAGCAGCCAAGTAGGGGGGGCCGGCGGGACCCAGTACTTC | TRBJ2-5 | - | - | TRBV14
CASSSQTGVNEKLFF | TGTGCCAGCAGTTCCCAGACAGGGGTTAATGAAAAACTGTTTTTT | TRBJ1-4 | - | TRBD1 | TRBV28
CASSLGRDGYTF | TGTGCCAGCAGCTTAGGTCGAGATGGCTACACCTTC | TRBJ1-2 | - | - | TRBV7-8
CATKSEASGNTIYF | TGTGCCACCAAATCAGAGGCGTCTGGAAACACCATATATTTT | TRBJ1-3 | - | - | TRBV19
CAWRKTFTTNEKLFF | TGTGCCTGGAGGAAGACTTTCACAACTAATGAAAAACTGTTTTTT | TRBJ1-4 | - | - | TRBV30
CASSQEGQGLYGYTF | TGTGCCAGCAGCCAAGAGGGACAGGGCCTTTATGGCTACACCTTC | TRBJ1-2 | few | TRBD1 | TRBV3-1/TRBV3-2
CASSLKGNGYTF | TGTGCCAGCAGTTTAAAGGGGAATGGCTACACCTTC | TRBJ1-2 | - | - | TRBV27
CASSLRQGRTYNEQFF | TGTGCCAGCAGCTTACGACAGGGACGTACCTACAATGAGCAGTTCTTC | TRBJ2-1 | many | TRBD1 | TRBV7-2
CASSYSSFEAFF | TGTGCCAGCAGTTACTCGAGTTTTGAAGCTTTCTTT | TRBJ1-1 | - | - | TRBV6-6
CASSPGTGAPNSPLHF | TGCGCCAGCAGCCCAGGGACAGGGGCTCCTAATTCACCCCTCCACTTT | TRBJ1-6 | - | TRBD1 | TRBV5-1
CASSLVGGGTDTQYF | TGTGCCAGCAGCTTAGTAGGGGGTGGTACAGATACGCAGTATTTT | TRBJ2-3 | - | - | TRBV7-9
CASSAQTDTQYF | TGTGCCAGCAGTGCCCAGACAGATACGCAGTATTTT | TRBJ2-3 | - | - | TRBV2
CASSSIIRGSNQPQHF | TGTGCCAGCAGCAGTATTATCAGGGGGAGCAATCAGCCCCAGCATTTT | TRBJ1-5 | - | - | TRBV21-1
CASSEVSGTDTQYF | TGTGCCAGCAGTGAAGTTTCGGGCACAGATACGCAGTATTTT | TRBJ2-3 | - | - | TRBV2